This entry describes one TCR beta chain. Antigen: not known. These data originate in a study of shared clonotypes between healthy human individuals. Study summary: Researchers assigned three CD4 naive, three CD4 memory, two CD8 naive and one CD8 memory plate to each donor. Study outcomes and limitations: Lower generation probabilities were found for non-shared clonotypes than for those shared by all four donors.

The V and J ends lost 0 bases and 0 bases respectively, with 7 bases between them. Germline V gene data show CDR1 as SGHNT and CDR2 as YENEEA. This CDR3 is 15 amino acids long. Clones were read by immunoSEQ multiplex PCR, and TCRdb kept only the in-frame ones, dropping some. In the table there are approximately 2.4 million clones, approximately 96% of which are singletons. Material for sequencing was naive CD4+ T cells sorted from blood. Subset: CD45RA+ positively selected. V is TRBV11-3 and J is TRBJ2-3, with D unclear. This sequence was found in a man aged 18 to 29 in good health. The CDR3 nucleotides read TGTGCCAGCAGCTTAGATGGGGAAAGCACAGATACGCAGTATTTT. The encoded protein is CASSLDGESTDTQYF.